This T cell receptor beta chain was profiled in a study (dated by TCRdb to about 2015). General notes on the study: Whether tumor-infiltrating Tregs in breast cancer are recruited from blood Tregs or converted in situ from other CD4+ T cell subsets was tested. What the work shows at the level of the full study, not this receptor alone: Tumor memory CD4+ T cell TCR gene usage was found to cluster with blood and lymph node memory CD4+ cells and with lymph node naive CD4+ cells. The validation in the larger cohort was limited to a single TCR beta V-J rearrangement instead of whole repertoires. The greatest overlap of tumor-infiltrating Treg TCR alpha and beta sequences was with tumor naive CD4+ T cells, followed next by blood naive CD4+ T cells.

Cells that were CD4+CD25+CD127-/low were isolated as Tregs. Tregs, naive and memory CD4+ T cells from tumor, blood and ipsilateral draining lymph nodes of about five breast cancer patients underwent full-length TCR alpha and beta sequencing. Tumor tissue and lymph nodes obtained by ipsilateral axillary dissection were perfused with PBS, cut into small pieces and digested using collagenase I and hyaluronidase. Sorted cell populations were confirmed by FACS to exceed 90% purity. As encoded in the germline V gene, CDR1 is MNHNS while CDR2 is SASEGT. The CDR3 numbers 16 residues from cysteine through phenylalanine. Of all the DNA, just the CDR3 is kept, 48 bases in frame from base 1. The junction carries 12 bases between V and J, which are trimmed by 0 bases and 0 bases respectively. Full-length TCR variable regions were amplified by 5' RACE PCR with constant-region reverse primers, followed by semi-nested PCR with Nested Universal Primer A. The ReliaPrep RNA Cell Miniprep System was used to extract total RNA, which was then reverse transcribed into 5'RACE-ready cDNA with the SMARTer RACE 5'/3' Kit. An Illumina MiSeq was used to sequence the full-length TCR alpha and beta libraries, which had been barcoded with multiplex adaptors. As for the original processing: Sequencing data were pooled across the five patients for each of nine subset-tissue groups and compared by unsupervised clustering of TCR gene usage. The Morisita-Horn index was used to calculate repertoire similarity, with shared sequences weighted by how much each contributed to each repertoire. The raw public reads went through TCRdb reprocessing: fastp at Q25, MiXCR clone calling, in-frame beta chains kept. Merged by CDR3 protein, the rows form single entries marked with the most common genes and DNA. The V and J calls and clone size come from TCRdb's table, not from the authors' own analysis. The sample contains about 57,000 distinct CDR3 sequences, approximately 26% of them found a single time. The biggest ten clones account for 2.2% of the sample.

Concerning this clonotype: The antigen this receptor binds is unknown. Base qualities were left out, and no much larger clone turns up one base away.

The rearrangement combines TRBV6-1 with TRBJ2-7; too little of a D gene remains to name it. Sequencing was performed on tumor-infiltrating Tregs sorted from the breast tumor. The source is a female donor with breast cancer. The DNA sequence is as follows: TGTGCCAGCAGTGAAGCGCCTGTTTTCGGCTCCTACGAGCAGTACTTC. Translated, it reads CASSEAPVFGSYEQYF.